The 3 T cell receptor beta chains reported below all come from one sample, sequenced in a study of cytomegalovirus exposure and HLA in healthy donors (dated by TCRdb to between 2016 and 2019). The receptor library was made with the immunoSEQ multiplex PCR assay. A mixture of 60 forward primers for TCR Vbeta segments and 13 reverse primers for TCR Jbeta segments was used in the multiplex PCR. The table was pulled from immuneACCESS by TCRdb, which kept in-frame rearrangements only. Such tables lose some clones; where checked, under half of the loss comes from unresolved V genes, and the rest has no known cause. Here the sample has 170,000 or so clones; more than 80% occur a single time. The ten largest clones take up about 0.63% of the sample. Sequenced input: PBMCs. All receptors come from a boy between 10 and 17 years old in good health and CMV-seronegative.

The chain links TRBV30 to TRBJ1-2, with D unresolved. The CDR3 length is 15 residues. Trimming left V 0 bases short and J 4 bases short, with 15 bases between. Germline values: CDR1 GTSNPN, CDR2 SVGIG (reference sequence). CDR3 region: CAWSVPSPGSYGYTF. Written as DNA, the CDR3 is TGTGCCTGGAGTGTACCAAGTCCAGGCTCCTATGGCTACACCTTC.

The chain employs TRBV19 and TRBJ2-1; 7 nucleotides line up with TRBD2. The V gene's germline CDR1 is LNHDA and CDR2 SQIVND (reference sequence). This CDR3 spans 13 amino acids. Unmatched junction bases numbered 6, after V lost 6 bases and J lost 7 bases. CDR3 protein: CASRVDGRNEQFF. CDR3 sequence (DNA): TGTGCCAGTAGAGTCGACGGGAGGAATGAGCAGTTCTTC.

V gene TRBV10-1 combines with J gene TRBJ2-1; tentative D call: TRBD2 (5 bases). The CDR3 spans 14 residues. Germline CDR1 WNHNN, CDR2 SYGVQD (reference sequence). Trimming took off 2 bases at V and 7 bases at J, with 12 bases between the two ends. For the CDR3, the DNA is TGCGCCAGCAGTGAGGAGGGTATAGGGAATGAGCAGTTCTTC. Protein product: CASSEEGIGNEQFF.